This TCR beta chain was found in a study of blood T cell repertoires in COVID-19. Study-wide background: Acute-phase and convalescent COVID-19 samples originated in the United States, Italy and Spain.

The CDR3 spans 14 residues. The germline V gene encodes CDR1 KGHSH and CDR2 LQKENI. Adults between roughly 18 and 95 years of age took part from 20 to 25 US areas. TCRdb keeps only in-frame clones here, not all; method: immunoSEQ multiplex PCR. This repertoire shows 140,000 to 150,000 clones, about four fifths found once; its top ten account for less than 4%. Points on this clone: The junction and the germline gene differ at one end; a read error may be behind it.

This receptor was taken from a woman aged 45-59 years with acute COVID-19. The chain joins TRBV18 to TRBJ2-7; 9 bases map to TRBD2. The sequenced sample was PBMCs or T cells enriched from blood (not recorded which). This CDR3 is CASSPGIAGEERDF. The DNA of the CDR3 is TGTGCCAGCTCACCGGGTATAGCGGGAGAGGAGCGGGACTTC.